The subject of this entry is one T cell receptor (beta chain). As yet, its antigen is unknown. UMIs were attached via template switching, each with a 6-nucleotide sample barcode. From its re-call of the 5' RACE reads, TCRdb lists each CDR3 protein once, without DNA. The specimen's table records more than 85,000 distinct CDR3 sequences. This sample is drawn from a study of monozygotic twins with inflammatory bowel disease. Findings and limits, study-wide: The existence of one strong signal or clonotype linked to IBD lacked support.

Germline CDR1 is MNHEY and CDR2 is SVGEGT. There are 14 residues in the CDR3. V and J are TRBV6-2 or TRBV6-3 and TRBJ1-6. The clonotype originates from a human donor with ulcerative colitis or Crohn's disease, or a healthy co-twin of an affected twin (not recorded which). Sequenced sample: blood. The CDR3 spells CASSYSTDNSPLHF.